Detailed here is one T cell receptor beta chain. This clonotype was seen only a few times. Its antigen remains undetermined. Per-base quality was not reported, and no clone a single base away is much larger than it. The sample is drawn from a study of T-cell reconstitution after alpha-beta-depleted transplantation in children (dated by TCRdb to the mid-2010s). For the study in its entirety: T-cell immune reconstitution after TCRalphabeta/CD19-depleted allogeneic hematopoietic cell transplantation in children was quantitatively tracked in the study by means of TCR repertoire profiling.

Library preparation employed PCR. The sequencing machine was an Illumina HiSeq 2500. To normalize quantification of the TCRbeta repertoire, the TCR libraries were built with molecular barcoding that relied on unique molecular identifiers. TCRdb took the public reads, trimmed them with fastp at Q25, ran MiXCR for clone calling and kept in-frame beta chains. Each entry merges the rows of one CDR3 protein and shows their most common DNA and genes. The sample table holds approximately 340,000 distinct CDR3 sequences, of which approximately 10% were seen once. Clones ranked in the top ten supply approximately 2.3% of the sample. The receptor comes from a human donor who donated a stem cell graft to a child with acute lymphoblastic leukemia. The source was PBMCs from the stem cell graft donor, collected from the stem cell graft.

The CDR3 loop reads CASQGAIYGYTF. The bases read TGTGCCAGTCAGGGGGCTATCTATGGCTACACCTTC. Recombination joined TRBV7-2 with TRBJ1-2, with 8 middle bases fitting TRBD1. The junction shows trimming of 9 bases on V and 4 bases on J, and the gene matches do not reach 4 bases of it. Its CDR3 holds 12 amino acids, cysteine through phenylalanine. Only CDR3 DNA is held: 36 bases, read in frame from base 1. Sequences SGHTA (CDR1) and FQGNSA (CDR2) are obtained from the germline V gene.